The 25 T cell receptor beta chains in this list originate from one sample, sequenced in a study of T cell clonality in common variable immunodeficiency. TCRdb's table, derived via immunoSEQ multiplex PCR, lists solely in-frame clones and lacks some. Observed are about 28,000 clones, no singletons, with the top ten taking less than 35%. Antigen specificity for these receptors is unknown. General study findings and limits: Common variable immunodeficiency TCR beta sequences reportedly had fewer deletions and N-nucleotide insertions.

The material sequenced was peripheral blood mononuclear cells. These receptor sequences come from a human donor with common variable immunodeficiency.

This clone was seen ten or more times. The sequenced fragment ends 3 residues before the CDR3 boundary, so the rest is inferred from the germline J gene. The chain uses TRBV30 and TRBJ2-3; D is perhaps TRBD2 (7 bases). With 0 bases removed from V and 1 base from J, the gap between germline ends came to 17 bases. This CDR3 is built from 17 residues. The germline CDR1 and CDR2 sequences are GTSNPN and SVGIG (reference sequence). CDR3 loop: CAWSVLGGRLGTDTQYF. The CDR3 bases that were read are TGTGCCTGGAGTGTACTGGGGGGGCGTCTTGGCACAGATACG.

This clone turned up a few times. The read finishes 3 residues shy of the CDR3 end, and the germline J gene is used to complete it. V gene TRBV7-3 combines with J gene TRBJ1-1; no reliable D call. Per the germline V gene, CDR1 is SGHTA and CDR2 is FQGTGA. This CDR3 is built from 13 residues. V lost 5 bases and J 0 bases, leaving 7 bases between the germline ends. The covered CDR3 bases are TGTGCCAGCAGCCGGTTGGTGAACACTGAA. Translated, it gives CASSRLVNTE. The entire CDR3 reads CASSRLVNTEAFF.

This clone has at least ten counts. The read finishes 3 residues shy of the CDR3 end, and the germline J gene is used to complete it. The chain is built from TRBV20-1 and TRBJ1-6; the match to TRBD1 covers 7 bases. Germline V CDR1 and CDR2: DFQATT, SNEGSKA (reference sequence). Unmatched junction bases numbered 10, after V lost 8 bases and J lost 0 bases. The length of the CDR3 is 16 residues. CDR3 DNA, as far as it was read: TGCAGTTGCCCGGGACAGCCGAGCTCCTATAATTCACCC. Protein: CSCPGQPSSYNSP. The CDR3 in its entirety is CSCPGQPSSYNSPLHF.

Worth noting for this clone: The CDR3 extends 3 residues past the end of the read, so its final part is completed from the germline J gene. The rearrangement joins TRBV20-1 to TRBJ2-1; D possibly corresponds to TRBD2 (6 bases). The germline V and J ends were trimmed by 3 bases and 0 bases, with 15 bases remaining between them. The length of the CDR3 is 16 residues. CDR1 DFQATT and CDR2 SNEGSKA come from the germline V gene (reference sequence). CDR3 bases read: TGCAGTGCTAGCTCTTTGGCGGGGAGCTCCTACAATGAG. It is translated as CSASSLAGSSYNE. The whole CDR3 is CSASSLAGSSYNEQFF.

This clone has just a few counts. The read ends 3 residues shy of where the CDR3 ends; the end is completed using the germline J gene. Other DNA sequences in this specimen translate into the identical CDR3. The chain links TRBV29-1 to TRBJ2-3, with TRBD1 as a possible D gene (5 bases). Per germline, CDR1 SQVTM and CDR2 ANQGSEA. Trimming took off 4 bases at V and 2 bases at J, with 7 bases between the two ends. The CDR3 has 12 amino acids. The sequenced part of the CDR3 DNA is TGCAGCGTTGGACAGAACACAGATACG. It specifies CSVGQNTDT. The full CDR3 protein is CSVGQNTDTQYF.

Remarks on this clone: The observed sequence ends 3 residues before the CDR3 terminus, with the missing tail filled in from the germline J gene. V is TRBV10-2 and J is TRBJ1-6; no definite D call. Trimming cost V 3 bases and J 8 bases, with 11 bases left between them. CDR1 is WSHSY, CDR2 SAAADI, per germline. The CDR3 totals 14 residues. The CDR3 protein is CASSDPGQDSPLHF. The CDR3 DNA, read in part, is TGCGCCAGCAGTGACCCCGGCCAGGATTCACCC.

CDR3 sequence: CASSRAGTVSGNTIYF. The sequenced CDR3 bases are TGTGCCAGCAGCAGGGCCGGGACAGTCTCTGGAAACACC. The chain recombines TRBV7-3 with TRBJ1-3, with TRBD1 identical over 7 bases. The CDR3 end falls 3 residues outside the read, so it is completed with the germline J gene. CDR3 length: 16 residues. J lost 0 bases, V lost 5 bases, and 7 bases had no gene match. Germline CDR1 reads SGHTA; CDR2 reads FQGTGA. The whole variable domain, remainder taken from reference TRBV7-3 and TRBJ1-3, is GAGVSQTPSNKVTEKGKYVELRCDPISGHTALYWYRQSLGQGPEFLIYFQGTGAADDSGLPNDRFFAVRPEGSVSTLKIQRTERGDSAVYLCASSRAGTVSGNTIYFGEGSWLTVV.

The table lists this clone with a few counts. The observed sequence ends 3 residues before the CDR3 terminus, with the missing tail filled in from the germline J gene. This sequence joins TRBV2 and TRBJ2-2; D possibly corresponds to TRBD2 (5 bases). V lost 6 bases to trimming and J lost 6 bases, with 14 bases between them. The CDR3 sequence is 14 residues long. Germline V gene lookup returns CDR1 SNHLY and CDR2 FYNNEI. CDR3 DNA (partial): TGTGCCAGCAGGGCGGGCACCCCCCCCGGGGAG. It encodes CASRAGTPPGE. Given in full, the CDR3 is CASRAGTPPGELFF.

This clone occurred many times. The sequenced fragment ends 3 residues before the CDR3 boundary, so the rest is inferred from the germline J gene. The rearrangement links TRBV7-9 to TRBJ2-5, with D possibly TRBD2 on 6 matching bases. The CDR3 contains 15 residues. V was shortened by 5 bases and J by 2 bases, with 15 bases between the two germline ends. CDR1 SEHNR and CDR2 FQNEAQ come from the germline V gene (reference sequence). CDR3 sequence: CASSPGTVSQETQYF. The part of the CDR3 DNA that was read is TGTGCCAGCAGCCCCGGGACTGTATCACAAGAGACC.

About this clone: The CDR3 end is not reached by the read, which stops 3 residues before it; the germline J gene fills it in. The chain has TRBV5-1 and TRBJ2-3; 12 bases are shared with TRBD1. The CDR3 has 16 amino acids. Germline V gene lookup returns CDR1 SGHRS and CDR2 YFSETQ. The V gene end was trimmed by 4 bases and the J gene end by 3 bases; junction bases not matched to a gene: 6. The CDR3 loop is CASSTWGQGATDTQYF. The CDR3 DNA, read in part, is TGCGCCAGCAGCACCTGGGGACAGGGGGCAACAGATACG.

This clone came up many times. The read gets to within 3 residues of the CDR3 end, and the germline J gene fills in the rest. The chain is built from TRBV2 and TRBJ1-1, with D tentatively TRBD1 (5 bases). Germline CDR1 reads SNHLY; CDR2 reads FYNNEI. The CDR3 runs 14 residues. Trimming cost V 4 bases and J 3 bases, with 12 bases left between them. The CDR3 DNA, read in part, is TGTGCCAGCAGTGTGGGGATAGGGGACACTGAA. It specifies CASSVGIGDTE. The CDR3, in full, reads CASSVGIGDTEAFF.

This clone showed up just a few times. The CDR3 extends 3 residues past the end of the read, so its final part is completed from the germline J gene. The chain uses TRBV13 and TRBJ1-2; no clear D gene. CDR1 and CDR2 (germline): PRHDT, FYEKMQ (reference sequence). The CDR3 covers 13 residues. This CDR3 reads CASSSSSGLGYTF. Partial CDR3 DNA: TGTGCCAGCAGCTCCTCGTCGGGTTTGGGC.

Regarding this clone: Other nucleotide sequences in the sample specify the same CDR3. CDR3 sequence: CASSQDYASTDTQYF. The sequenced CDR3 bases are TGTGCCAGCTCGCAGGACTATGCTAGCACAGATACG. The chain combines TRBV18 with TRBJ2-3; tentatively, D is TRBD2 (6 bases). The missing CDR3 end, 3 residues past where the read stops, is filled in from the germline J gene. Germline V gene sequence: CDR1 KGHSH, CDR2 LQKENI. The V gene lost 6 bases and the J gene lost 0 bases, with 13 bases spanning the gap. The CDR3 is 15 residues long.

This clone was counted a few times. The CDR3 is cut off 3 residues early in the read; its end comes from the germline J gene. The chain combines TRBV19 with TRBJ2-6, with no clear D. V was clipped by 6 bases and J by 0 bases, with 6 bases between them. Germline CDR1 reads LNHDA; CDR2 reads SQIVND (reference sequence). This CDR3 has 14 residues. The CDR3 protein is CASRISSGANVLTF. The CDR3 DNA, read in part, is TGTGCCAGTAGGATTAGCTCTGGGGCCAACGTC. Supplemented by reference TRBV19 and TRBJ2-6, the full variable domain reads DGGITQSPKYLFRKEGQNVTLSCEQNLNHDAMYWYRQDPGQGLRLIYYSQIVNDFQKGDIAEGYSVSREKKESFPLTVTSAQKNPTAFYLCASRISSGANVLTFGAGSRLTVL.

This clone was counted ten times or more. The read terminates 3 residues ahead of where the CDR3 ends, so the germline J gene completes it. The gene calls are TRBV2 and TRBJ1-4; D remains unclear. Germline V gives CDR1 SNHLY, CDR2 FYNNEI. This CDR3 is 14 amino acids long. V was trimmed by 6 bases and J by 4 bases, leaving 12 bases between them. The sequenced part of the CDR3 DNA is TGTGCCAGCAGCGGACTCCTTTTTAATGAAAAA. It is translated as CASSGLLFNEK. The CDR3, in full, reads CASSGLLFNEKLFF.

This clone was counted a few times. The DNA ends 3 residues before the CDR3 does, and the rest of the CDR3 is filled in from the germline J gene. The V and J genes are TRBV7-2 and TRBJ2-2, with D tentatively TRBD1 or TRBD2 (5 bases each). Germline-derived CDR1 and CDR2 are SGHTA and FQGNSA. The CDR3 consists of 15 residues. V shed 1 base and J shed 1 base, with 7 bases lying between them. CDR3 sequence: CASSLGGVNTGELFF. CDR3 DNA (partial): TGTGCCAGCAGCTTAGGAGGGGTGAACACCGGGGAG.

CDR3 DNA, as far as it was read: TGTGCCAGCAGTGAGACTAGCGGGGGGGCAGAGACC. It specifies CASSETSGGAET. The whole CDR3 sequence is CASSETSGGAETQYF. The rearrangement uses TRBV6-4 and TRBJ2-5; 14 nucleotides match TRBD2. The CDR3 end is not reached by the read, which stops 3 residues before it; the germline J gene fills it in. The CDR3 spans 15 residues. Germline V CDR1 and CDR2: MRHNA, SNTAGT. With 3 bases clipped from V and 4 bases from J, the junction kept 1 base outside the gene matches.

This clone was counted ten times or more. From the germline J gene comes the end of the CDR3, since the read stops 3 residues before it. This chain connects TRBV18 to TRBJ2-4, with D maybe TRBD1 (6 bases). Per germline, CDR1 KGHSH and CDR2 LQKENI. The CDR3 totals 15 residues. Between the trimmed V and J ends, which lost 2 bases and 9 bases, there was a span of 17 bases. CDR3 residues: CASSPSSPGVSIQYF. The CDR3 DNA, read in part, is TGTGCCAGCTCACCAAGCAGTCCAGGGGTGTCCATT.

About this clone itself: The read terminates 3 residues ahead of where the CDR3 ends, so the germline J gene completes it. The J gene is TRBJ1-2, the V gene TRBV7-9; the match to TRBD1 covers 7 bases. V gave up 0 bases and J gave up 5 bases; unmatched junction bases: 6. CDR1 and CDR2 (germline): SEHNR, FQNEAQ (reference sequence). This CDR3 comprises 15 residues. The CDR3 region is CASSLAGGRGYGYTF. Incomplete CDR3 DNA: TGTGCCAGCAGCTTAGCGGGGGGCAGGGGGTATGGC.

This clone was counted many times. The missing CDR3 end, 3 residues past where the read stops, is filled in from the germline J gene. The chain employs TRBV7-9 and TRBJ1-3; no reliable D call. This CDR3 has 15 amino acids. The ends were cut back, 5 bases at V and 0 bases at J, with 11 bases in the middle. CDR1 is SEHNR and CDR2 is FQNEAQ in the germline V gene (reference sequence). The CDR3 is CASSPRGNSGNTIYF. CDR3 bases read: TGTGCCAGCAGCCCCCGGGGTAACTCTGGAAACACC.

Comments on this clone: The read stops 3 residues short of the end of the CDR3; the missing end is completed from the germline J gene. V is TRBV5-6 and J is TRBJ1-3; TRBD1 matches at 7 bases. The V and J ends lost 4 bases and 0 bases, in that order; junction bases with no gene match: 1. CDR3 length: 14 residues. The germline V gene has CDR1 SGHDT and CDR2 YYEEEE. The CDR3 DNA, read in part, is TGTGCCAGCAGCGGGGACAGCTCTGGAAACACC. Protein sequence: CASSGDSSGNT. Given in full, the CDR3 is CASSGDSSGNTIYF.

This clone has only a few counts. With the read ending 3 residues before the CDR3 end, the germline J gene is used to fill in that end. The V gene is TRBV5-1, the J gene TRBJ1-2; maybe TRBD1 (6 bases). The CDR3 spans 15 residues. CDR1 is SGHRS and CDR2 is YFSETQ in the germline V gene. The ends were cut back, 0 bases at V and 6 bases at J, with 15 bases in the middle. CDR3 sequence: CASSLGPGTIDGYTF. Incomplete CDR3 DNA: TGCGCCAGCAGCTTGGGGCCCGGGACAATCGATGGC.

Points on this clone: The observed sequence ends 3 residues before the CDR3 terminus, with the missing tail filled in from the germline J gene. V is TRBV5-8 and J is TRBJ1-2; no reliable D call. Germline CDR1 SGHTS, CDR2 YDEGEE. CDR3 length: 13 amino acids. V lost 0 bases, J lost 7 bases, and 10 bases lay in between. This chain's CDR3 is CASSLEVHGGYTF. The CDR3 bases that were read are TGTGCCAGCAGCTTGGAGGTTCATGGTGGC.

As regards this clone: With the read ending 3 residues before the CDR3 end, the germline J gene is used to fill in that end. The same CDR3 is also encoded by other DNA sequences in this sample. This chain uses TRBV7-2 with TRBJ2-1, with 8 bases lining up with TRBD2. The trim removed 5 bases at V and 3 bases at J, leaving 6 bases unmatched. Germline CDR1 reads SGHTA; CDR2 reads FQGNSA. The CDR3 length is 15 residues. CDR3: CASSLSAGGYNEQFF. The CDR3 bases that were read are TGTGCCAGCAGCCTTAGCGCGGGGGGCTACAATGAG.

With regard to this clone: The CDR3 extends 3 residues past the end of the read, so its final part is completed from the germline J gene. The genes are TRBV5-1 and TRBJ2-1; D gene ambiguous. The length of the CDR3 is 13 residues. Trimming took 1 base from V and 5 from J, leaving 7 bases between them. Germline CDR1 reads SGHRS; CDR2 reads YFSETQ. The CDR3 is CASSLNSHNEQFF. The sequenced part of the CDR3 DNA is TGCGCCAGCAGCTTGAACAGTCACAATGAG.